The TCR beta chain described here comes from a study of early T cells in non-severe SARS-CoV-2 infection. Unique molecular identifier tags were affixed to discrete cDNA molecules. TCRdb passed the 5' RACE reads through MiXCR, listing each CDR3 protein once. The table includes around 80,000 distinct CDR3 sequences, over 10% detected once. Germline V gives CDR1 MGHRA, CDR2 YSYEKL. Trimming cost V 0 bases and J 7 bases, with 7 bases left between them. This CDR3 is built from 14 residues. This clonotype was recorded at least ten times. The sample consisted of whole blood. The source of this sequence is an adult who was a healthcare worker with PCR-confirmed SARS-CoV-2 infection or an uninfected control (not recorded which). The rearrangement uses TRBV4-1 and TRBJ1-6; D gene uncertain. CDR3 in amino acids: CASSQDRQNSPLHF. The CDR3 DNA reads as TGCGCCAGCAGCCAAGATCGGCAGAATTCACCCCTCCACTTT.